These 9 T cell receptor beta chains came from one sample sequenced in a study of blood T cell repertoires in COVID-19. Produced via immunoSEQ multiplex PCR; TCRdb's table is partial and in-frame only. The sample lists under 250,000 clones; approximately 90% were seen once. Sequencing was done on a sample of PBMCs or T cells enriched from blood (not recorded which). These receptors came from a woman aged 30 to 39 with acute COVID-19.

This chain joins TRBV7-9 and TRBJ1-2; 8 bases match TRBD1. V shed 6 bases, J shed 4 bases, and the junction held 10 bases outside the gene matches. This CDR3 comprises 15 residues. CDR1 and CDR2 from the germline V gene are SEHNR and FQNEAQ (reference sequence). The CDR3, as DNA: TGTGCCAGCAGGGCCGGGGACAGGAAGATCTATGGCTACACCTTC. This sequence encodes CASRAGDRKIYGYTF.

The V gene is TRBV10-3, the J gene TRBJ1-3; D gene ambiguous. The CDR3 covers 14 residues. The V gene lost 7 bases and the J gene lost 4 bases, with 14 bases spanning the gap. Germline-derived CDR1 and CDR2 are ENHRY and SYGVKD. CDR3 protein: CAITPGDRGNTIYF. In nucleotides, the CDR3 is TGTGCCATCACCCCAGGTGACCGAGGAAACACCATATATTTT.

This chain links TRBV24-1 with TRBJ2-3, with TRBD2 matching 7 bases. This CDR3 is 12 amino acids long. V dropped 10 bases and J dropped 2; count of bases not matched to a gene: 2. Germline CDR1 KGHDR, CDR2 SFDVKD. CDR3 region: CATGGSTDTQYF. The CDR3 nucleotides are TGTGCCACGGGAGGGTCCACAGATACGCAGTATTTT.

The CDR3 DNA is TGTGCCAGTAGCCGACAGACCACAGATACGCAGTATTTT. It specifies CASSRQTTDTQYF. The chain employs TRBV19 and TRBJ2-3, with D maybe TRBD1 (5 bases). Trimming pared 6 bases from V and 2 bases from J, leaving 9 bases between. This CDR3 spans 13 amino acids. Looked up from germline, CDR1 is LNHDA and CDR2 is SQIVND (reference sequence).

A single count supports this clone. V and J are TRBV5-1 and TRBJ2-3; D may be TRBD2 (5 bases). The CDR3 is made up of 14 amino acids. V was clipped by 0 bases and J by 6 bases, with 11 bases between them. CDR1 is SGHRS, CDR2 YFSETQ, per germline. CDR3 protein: CASSLGLSGDTQYF. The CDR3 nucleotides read TGCGCCAGCAGCTTGGGGCTTTCGGGGGATACGCAGTATTTT.

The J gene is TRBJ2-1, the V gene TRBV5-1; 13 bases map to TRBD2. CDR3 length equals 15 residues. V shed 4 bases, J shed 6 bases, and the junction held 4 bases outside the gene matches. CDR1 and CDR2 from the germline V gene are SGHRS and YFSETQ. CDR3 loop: CASSLLAGGPNEQFF. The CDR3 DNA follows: TGCGCCAGCAGCCTACTAGCGGGGGGGCCCAATGAGCAGTTCTTC. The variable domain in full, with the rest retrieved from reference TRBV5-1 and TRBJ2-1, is KAGVTQTPRYLIKTRGQQVTLSCSPISGHRSVSWYQQTPGQGLQFLFEYFSETQRNKGNFPGRFSGRQFSNSRSEMNVSTLELGDSALYLCASSLLAGGPNEQFFGPGTRLTVL.

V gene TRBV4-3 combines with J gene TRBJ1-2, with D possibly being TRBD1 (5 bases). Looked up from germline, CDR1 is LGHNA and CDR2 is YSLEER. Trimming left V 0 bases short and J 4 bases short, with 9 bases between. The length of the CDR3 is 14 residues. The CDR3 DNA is TGCGCCAGCAGCCAAGATTGGGGCGGCTATGGCTACACCTTC. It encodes CASSQDWGGYGYTF.

Here the CDR3 DNA reads TGTGCCAGCAACTCTCTAGGGCGGGGCAATGAGCAGTTCTTC. This codes for CASNSLGRGNEQFF. The chain employs TRBV27 and TRBJ2-1, with D perhaps TRBD2 (6 bases). The CDR3 totals 14 residues. The ends were cut back, 7 bases at V and 6 bases at J, with 16 bases in the middle. CDR1 is MNHEY and CDR2 is SMNVEV in the germline V gene (reference sequence).

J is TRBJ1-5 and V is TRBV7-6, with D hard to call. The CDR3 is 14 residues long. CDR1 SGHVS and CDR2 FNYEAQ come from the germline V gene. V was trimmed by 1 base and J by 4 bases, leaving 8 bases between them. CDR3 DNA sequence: TGTGCCAGCAGCTTAGGTTTCGGTAATCAGCCCCAGCATTTT. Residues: CASSLGFGNQPQHF.